Listed below are T cell receptor beta chains from one sample, sequenced in a study of T cell responses to AZD1222 COVID-19 vaccine. Repertoires were generated with immunoSEQ multiplex PCR, while TCRdb's copy carries only in-frame clones and drops some. The sample contains under 100,000 clones, roughly nine tenths of which appear only once. Sequenced here: peripheral blood, sampled 28 days after the second AZD1222 dose. Receptors originate from an adult who received the AZD1222 COVID-19 vaccine. Both conserved end residues are part of each CDR3. A D gene is named only where the DNA matches it firmly. The size entry is marked missing in some rows and otherwise reads once, few, many or a size class.

V: TRBV4-1
J: TRBJ2-7
D: NA
size: NA
DNA: TGCGCCAGCAGCCAAAATTCGGGGGGCAGGCGATACTCCTACGAGCAGTACTTC
CDR3: CASSQNSGGRRYSYEQYF

V: TRBV6-2/TRBV6-3
J: TRBJ1-6
D: NA
size: few
DNA: TGTGCCAGCAGTCTAACCGGGGGCTACCGTAATTCACCCCTCCACTTT
CDR3: CASSLTGGYRNSPLHF

V: TRBV11-3
J: TRBJ2-1
D: NA
size: NA
DNA: TGTGCCAGCAGCTTAGCGGGGAATGAGCAGTTCTTC
CDR3: CASSLAGNEQFF

V: TRBV25-1
J: TRBJ1-3
D: NA
size: NA
DNA: TGTGCCAGCAGTGCCCCGCCAGGGATTGGAAACACCATATATTTT
CDR3: CASSAPPGIGNTIYF

V: TRBV7-2
J: TRBJ1-2
D: TRBD1
size: NA
DNA: TGTGCCAGCAGCTTAGTCCAGGGGGGAAACTATGGCTACACCTTC
CDR3: CASSLVQGGNYGYTF

V: TRBV6-5
J: TRBJ2-1
D: NA
size: NA
DNA: TGTGCCAGCAGGGACGCTTTGGAGCAGTTCTTC
CDR3: CASRDALEQFF

V: TRBV6-5
J: TRBJ1-2
D: NA
size: NA
DNA: TGTGCCAGCAGTTACTCGGGGCAGGGGTTCTATGGCTACACCTTC
CDR3: CASSYSGQGFYGYTF

V: TRBV24-1
J: TRBJ2-2
D: NA
size: NA
DNA: TGTGCCACCAGTGATTTGGGTAGAACGAACACCGGGGAGCTGTTTTTT
CDR3: CATSDLGRTNTGELFF

V: TRBV27
J: TRBJ1-1
D: TRBD1
size: NA
DNA: TGTGCCAGCAGTTGGGACAGGGGTGTTGAAGCTTTCTTT
CDR3: CASSWDRGVEAFF

V: TRBV4-2
J: TRBJ1-4
D: NA
size: NA
DNA: TGTGCCAGCAGCCAAGATGGGTATGCCCTAGTCGAAAAACTGTTTTTT
CDR3: CASSQDGYALVEKLFF

V: TRBV6-1
J: TRBJ1-3
D: NA
size: NA
DNA: TGTGCCAGCAGTGAAAGACAGTCCAGCTCTGGAAACACCATATATTTT
CDR3: CASSERQSSSGNTIYF

V: TRBV3-1/TRBV3-2
J: TRBJ1-5
D: NA
size: NA
DNA: TGTGCCAGTAGCCTTTTCGGCAATCAGCCCCAGCATTTT
CDR3: CASSLFGNQPQHF

V: TRBV5-6
J: TRBJ2-3
D: NA
size: NA
DNA: TGTGCCAGCAGACGCCAGGGAAGGGAGGAAGATACGCAGTATTTT
CDR3: CASRRQGREEDTQYF

V: TRBV1
J: TRBJ2-1
D: NA
size: NA
DNA: TGCACCAGCAGCCATTCCCGAGCTTTTTTGCCCAATGAGCAGTTCTTC
CDR3: CTSSHSRAFLPNEQFF

V: TRBV18
J: TRBJ1-6
D: NA
size: NA
DNA: TGTGCCAGCTCACCTTTTGGAGGGTCCGAACCCCTCCACTTT
CDR3: CASSPFGGSEPLHF

V: TRBV3-1/TRBV3-2
J: TRBJ1-5
D: NA
size: NA
DNA: TGTGCCAGCAGCCTTGACGCAGGCGGCGGTCAGCCCCAGCATTTT
CDR3: CASSLDAGGGQPQHF

V: TRBV19
J: TRBJ1-1
D: NA
size: NA
DNA: TGTGCCAGTAGTACCCAAACAGGGAACACTGAAGCTTTCTTT
CDR3: CASSTQTGNTEAFF

V: TRBV27
J: TRBJ2-3
D: NA
size: NA
DNA: TGTGCCAGCAGTTTATTAGGGGGGGCCAGGGCAGATACGCAGTATTTT
CDR3: CASSLLGGARADTQYF

V: TRBV6-5
J: TRBJ1-1
D: NA
size: NA
DNA: TGTGCCAGCAGTTACTCGAACGGTTTAAAAGCTTTCTTT
CDR3: CASSYSNGLKAFF

V: TRBV6-5
J: TRBJ1-6
D: NA
size: NA
DNA: TGTGCCAGCAGTTACATCGTCGAGTATGGATATTCACCCCTCCACTTT
CDR3: CASSYIVEYGYSPLHF

V: TRBV6-5
J: TRBJ2-5
D: TRBD1
size: NA
DNA: TGTGCCAGCAGGAGGACAGGGGAATTAGAGACCCAGTACTTC
CDR3: CASRRTGELETQYF